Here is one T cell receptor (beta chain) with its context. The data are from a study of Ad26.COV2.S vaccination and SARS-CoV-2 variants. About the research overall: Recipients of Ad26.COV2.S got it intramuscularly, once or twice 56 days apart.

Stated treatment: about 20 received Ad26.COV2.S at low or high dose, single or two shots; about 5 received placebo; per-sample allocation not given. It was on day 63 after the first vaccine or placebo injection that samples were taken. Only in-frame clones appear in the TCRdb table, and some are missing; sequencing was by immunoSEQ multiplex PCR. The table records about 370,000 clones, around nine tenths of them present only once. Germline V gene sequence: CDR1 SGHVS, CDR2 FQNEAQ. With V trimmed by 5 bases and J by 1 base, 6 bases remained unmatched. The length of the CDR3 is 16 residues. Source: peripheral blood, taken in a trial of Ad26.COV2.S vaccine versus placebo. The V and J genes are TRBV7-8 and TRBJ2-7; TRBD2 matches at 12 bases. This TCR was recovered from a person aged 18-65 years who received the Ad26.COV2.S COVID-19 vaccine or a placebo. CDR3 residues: CASSRGTSGLSYEQYF. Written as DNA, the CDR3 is TGTGCCAGCAGCCGAGGGACTAGCGGGCTTTCCTACGAGCAGTACTTC.